One sample yielded the 30 T cell receptor beta chains listed below, sequenced in a study of CD8 T cells in Susac syndrome. RNA totalling roughly 0.5 to 1 ug underwent reverse transcription with random hexamers. TCRdb called the immunoSEQ multiplex PCR reads again in MiXCR, with one record for every CDR3 protein. The data hold around 170,000 distinct CDR3 sequences, with about 90% observed a single time. The sequencing input was CD4+ T cells from PBMCs. The receptors stem from a human donor in good health.

Notes on this clonotype: An end of the junction differs from the germline gene, which may be a read error. The rearrangement joins TRBV4-3 to TRBJ2-5; 11 nucleotides line up with TRBD2. This CDR3 is built from 17 residues. Looked up from germline, CDR1 is LGHNA and CDR2 is YSLEER. The CDR3 here is CASSRLTSGGREETHYF. The CDR3 nucleotides are TGCGCCAGCAGCCGCCTTACTAGCGGGGGTCGAGAGGAGACCCATTACTTC.

This rearrangement joins TRBV7-9 to TRBJ1-4; possible D gene TRBD1, 6 bases. CDR1 and CDR2 from the germline V gene are SEHNR and FQNEAQ (reference sequence). With 2 bases removed from V and 8 bases from J, the gap between germline ends came to 15 bases. The CDR3 sequence is 15 residues long. The CDR3 region is CASSLKRGGGEKLFF. CDR3 nucleotides: TGTGCCAGCAGCTTAAAAAGGGGCGGGGGCGAAAAACTGTTTTTT.

The chain is built from TRBV7-9 and TRBJ1-1; 8 bases fit TRBD1. Germline V gene sequence: CDR1 SEHNR, CDR2 FQNEAQ (reference sequence). Unmatched junction bases numbered 3, after V lost 3 bases and J lost 0 bases. This CDR3 contains 15 residues. This CDR3 reads CASSLRQGMNTEAFF. For the CDR3, the DNA is TGTGCCAGCAGCTTGAGACAGGGGATGAACACTGAAGCTTTCTTT. Using reference TRBV7-9 and TRBJ1-1 for the parts outside the CDR3, the full variable domain is DTGVSQNPRHKITKRGQNVTFRCDPISEHNRLYWYRQTLGQGPEFLTYFQNEAQLEKSRLLSDRFSAERPKGSFSTLEIQRTEQGDSAMYLCASSLRQGMNTEAFFGQGTRLTVV.

V and J are TRBV5-1 and TRBJ2-2; 8 bases agree with TRBD2. CDR3 size: 14 residues. Germline CDR1 reads SGHRS; CDR2 reads YFSETQ. V was pared by 7 bases and J by 6 bases, with 8 bases of the junction left unmatched. The CDR3 region is CASLSGGVAGELFF. CDR3 sequence (DNA): TGCGCCAGCCTAAGCGGGGGAGTTGCCGGGGAGCTGTTTTTT.

The rearrangement joins TRBV21-1 to TRBJ1-1; the DNA was not used to check the table's D call, TRBD1. TRBV21-1 is described as a pseudogene. The CDR3 sequence is 15 residues long. DNA of the CDR3: TGTGCCAGCAGCAGCAGTTCTGGCCCCGGGGTGAAGCTTTTCTTT. Protein: CASSSSSGPGVKLFF.

Comment on this clonotype: One junction end does not reproduce the germline sequence, and a read error may be involved. J is TRBJ1-1 and V is TRBV4-1; no definite D call. This CDR3 spans 13 amino acids. Germline V gene data show CDR1 as MGHRA and CDR2 as YSYEKL. CDR3 sequence (DNA): TGCGTCAGCAGCCAAGAAGTGCCCCCTGAAGCTTTCTTT. Translated, it gives CVSSQEVPPEAFF.

The chain carries TRBV20-1 and TRBJ1-5, with 8 positions matching TRBD1. The CDR3 runs to 15 residues. In germline, CDR1 is DFQATT, CDR2 SNEGSKA (reference sequence). Germline trimming cut 0 bases from V and 11 bases from J; bases unmatched to any gene: 12. The CDR3 region is CSARDQQGVFLAQHF. The CDR3 DNA sequence: TGCAGTGCTAGAGATCAACAGGGGGTCTTTTTGGCCCAGCATTTT.

The J gene is TRBJ1-5, the V gene TRBV7-8, with TRBD1 matching over 9 bases. CDR1 is SGHVS, CDR2 FQNEAQ, per germline. The CDR3 covers 15 residues. V lost 1 base, J lost 7 bases, and 5 bases stayed unmatched. CDR3 loop: CASSLEGTGKQPQHF. The CDR3 DNA reads as TGTGCCAGCAGCTTAGAAGGGACAGGGAAACAGCCCCAGCATTTT. The whole variable domain, filled in from reference TRBV7-8 and TRBJ1-5, reads GAGVSQSPRYKVAKRGQDVALRCDPISGHVSLFWYQQALGQGPEFLTYFQNEAQLDKSGLPSDRFFAERPEGSVSTLKIQRTQQEDSAVYLCASSLEGTGKQPQHFGDGTRLSIL.

This clonotype was counted once. The chain carries TRBV20-1 and TRBJ2-7; 8 bases map to TRBD2. This CDR3 has 15 residues. V dropped 0 bases and J dropped 1; count of bases not matched to a gene: 5. Germline V gene sequence: CDR1 DFQATT, CDR2 SNEGSKA (reference sequence). Here the CDR3 DNA reads TGCAGTGCTAGAGACCCGGGGGGGCCTTCCTACGAGCAGTACTTC. Its translation: CSARDPGGPSYEQYF.

V usage is TRBV7-2 and J usage is TRBJ2-3; D gene unclear. The V end was cut by 0 bases, the J end by 5 bases, with 12 bases between. Germline CDR1 and CDR2: SGHTA and FQGNSA. This CDR3 contains 15 residues. This CDR3 is CASSLAGTIGDTQYF. The CDR3 bases are TGTGCCAGCAGCTTAGCGGGTACGATAGGAGATACGCAGTATTTT.

The V and J genes are TRBV29-1 and TRBJ2-5; no definite D call. CDR3 length: 11 residues. Trimming stripped 6 bases from V and 4 bases from J, with 9 bases between. From germline, CDR1 is SQVTM and CDR2 ANQGSEA. In nucleotides, the CDR3 is TGCAGCGTGGAAAGGGTAGAGACCCAGTACTTC. It codes for CSVERVETQYF.

This chain connects TRBV3-1 to TRBJ2-1; D unclear. The germline CDR1 and CDR2 sequences are LGHDT and YNNKEL (reference sequence). The CDR3 is made up of 16 amino acids. The germline V and J ends were trimmed by 1 base and 0 bases, with 10 bases remaining between them. The CDR3 DNA reads TGTGCCAGCAGCCAAGGACGGCCCCGCTCCTACAATGAGCAGTTCTTC. Its protein product is CASSQGRPRSYNEQFF.

The chain has TRBV29-1 and TRBJ2-7; perhaps D is TRBD1 or TRBD2 (7 bases each). Germline CDR1 reads SQVTM; CDR2 reads ANQGSEA. Trimming removed 7 bases at V and 6 bases at J, with 22 bases between. The CDR3 has 14 residues. CDR3 in amino acids: CSAQAGQWAGEQYF. In nucleotides, the CDR3 is TGCAGCGCCCAAGCGGGACAGTGGGCCGGCGAGCAGTACTTC.

The rearrangement uses TRBV4-1 and TRBJ2-3, with 7 bases fitting TRBD2. This CDR3 region has 16 residues. The V gene's germline CDR1 is MGHRA and CDR2 YSYEKL. V lost 5 bases to trimming and J lost 0 bases; unmatched junction nucleotides: 8. The CDR3 bases are TGCGCCAGCAGCGGGATGAGCGGGGTTAGCACAGATACGCAGTATTTT. It encodes CASSGMSGVSTDTQYF.

The chain combines TRBV19 with TRBJ1-4, with D hard to call. V was cut by 5 bases and J by 4 bases, with 14 bases left in between. The CDR3 consists of 15 residues. Per germline, CDR1 LNHDA and CDR2 SQIVND (reference sequence). This CDR3 is CASSGRASVNEKLFF. In DNA, the CDR3 is TGTGCCAGTAGTGGCCGGGCGAGCGTTAATGAAAAACTGTTTTTT.

The chain joins TRBV14 to TRBJ1-5; the D is unclear. Trimming stripped 4 bases from V and 10 bases from J, with 14 bases between. Germline V CDR1 and CDR2: SGHDN, FVKESK. CDR3 size: 13 residues. CDR3 protein: CASSLSRLSPQHF. In DNA, the CDR3 is TGTGCCAGCAGCCTCTCTAGACTCAGCCCCCAGCATTTT.

CDR3 region: CSARGVAGDSYEQYF. DNA of the CDR3: TGCAGTGCTAGAGGGGTAGCGGGGGACTCCTACGAGCAGTACTTC. The chain combines TRBV20-1 with TRBJ2-7, with 9 bases that match TRBD2. The ends lost 1 base at V and 0 bases at J; junction bases unmatched: 4. This CDR3 is built from 15 residues. From germline, CDR1 is DFQATT and CDR2 SNEGSKA (reference sequence).

The V call is TRBV3-1, the J call TRBJ2-3; D is uncertain. Germline CDR1 is LGHDT and CDR2 is YNNKEL (reference sequence). The CDR3 sequence is 13 residues long. V was cut by 0 bases and J by 6 bases, with 7 bases left in between. CDR3 DNA: TGTGCCAGCAGCCAAGATAGTGGGGATACGCAGTATTTT. As protein: CASSQDSGDTQYF.

Here the CDR3 DNA reads TGTGCCAGCAGCACCCGGGGGACAGATACGCAGTATTTT. It specifies CASSTRGTDTQYF. This sequence joins TRBV5-6 and TRBJ2-3; D is perhaps TRBD2 (6 bases). The V end lost 4 bases, the J end lost 3 bases, and 9 bases lay between the germline ends. The CDR3 sequence is 13 residues long. Germline V gene sequence: CDR1 SGHDT, CDR2 YYEEEE.

This clonotype was picked up one time. V usage is TRBV12-5 and J usage is TRBJ1-5; 9 bases are shared with TRBD1. Trimming removed 11 bases from V and 6 bases from J; junction bases left unmatched: 29. The CDR3 contains 20 residues. Germline V gene data show CDR1 as LGHNT and CDR2 as FRNRAP. The CDR3 DNA sequence: TGTGCTTCGACGGCCTTAATTCCCCGGGACAGGGATCGATTAAGTCAGCCCCAGCATTTT. This sequence encodes CASTALIPRDRDRLSQPQHF.

This chain connects TRBV11-2 to TRBJ2-5; D not resolved. CDR1 and CDR2 (germline): SGHAT, FQNNGV. Trimming removed 1 base from V and 7 bases from J, with 10 bases in between. The CDR3 sequence is 13 residues long. The CDR3 DNA sequence: TGTGCCAGCAGCTTAGGGCCACCCGGGACCCAGTACTTC. Encoded protein: CASSLGPPGTQYF. The variable domain in full, with the rest retrieved from reference TRBV11-2 and TRBJ2-5, is EAGVAQSPRYKIIEKRQSVAFWCNPISGHATLYWYQQILGQGPKLLIQFQNNGVVDDSQLPKDRFSAERLKGVDSTLKIQPAKLEDSAVYLCASSLGPPGTQYFGPGTRLLVL.

The chain carries TRBV4-2 and TRBJ2-1; a possible D gene is TRBD2 (6 bases). Germline-derived CDR1 and CDR2 are LGHNA and YNFKEQ. Trimming stripped 0 bases from V and 5 bases from J, with 11 bases between. This CDR3 has 15 residues. Written as DNA, the CDR3 is TGTGCCAGCAGCCAAGAGGGTAGCGGTGACAATGAGCAGTTCTTC. Protein: CASSQEGSGDNEQFF.

The chain couples TRBV7-2 to TRBJ2-5, with D tentatively TRBD2 (6 bases). The germline gives CDR1 SGHTA, CDR2 FQGNSA. This CDR3 spans 14 amino acids. Trimming took off 1 base at V and 3 bases at J, with 9 bases between the two ends. The CDR3 nucleotides read TGTGCCAGCAGCTTAGTCGCGGGGAAAGAGACCCAGTACTTC. Translating it yields CASSLVAGKETQYF. The variable domain in full, completed from reference TRBV7-2 and TRBJ2-5, reads GAGVSQSPSNKVTEKGKDVELRCDPISGHTALYWYRQSLGQGLEFLIYFQGNSAPDKSGLPSDRFSAERTGGSVSTLTIQRTQQEDSAVYLCASSLVAGKETQYFGPGTRLLVL.

This chain joins TRBV12-3 or TRBV12-4 and TRBJ1-1, with D possibly matching TRBD1 (5 bases). The V end was cut by 2 bases, the J end by 0 bases, with 10 bases between. The CDR3 spans 15 residues. The CDR3 bases are TGTGCCAGCAGTTTAAGGGGCTTGGTGAACACTGAAGCTTTCTTT. Its protein is CASSLRGLVNTEAFF.

This clonotype was seen a single time. This rearrangement joins TRBV5-1 to TRBJ2-3; D uncertain. Between the trimmed V and J ends, which lost 6 bases and 4 bases, there was a span of 9 bases. The germline gives CDR1 SGHRS, CDR2 YFSETQ. The CDR3 has 12 residues. CDR3 coding DNA: TGCGCCAGCACTGGAGTCTCAGATACGCAGTATTTT. It specifies CASTGVSDTQYF. Complete variable domain (other parts from reference TRBV5-1 and TRBJ2-3): KAGVTQTPRYLIKTRGQQVTLSCSPISGHRSVSWYQQTPGQGLQFLFEYFSETQRNKGNFPGRFSGRQFSNSRSEMNVSTLELGDSALYLCASTGVSDTQYFGPGTRLTVL.

V usage is TRBV5-1 and J usage is TRBJ1-4, with D perhaps matching TRBD1 (5 bases). CDR1 is SGHRS and CDR2 is YFSETQ in the germline V gene. Trimming removed 9 bases at V and 3 bases at J, with 15 bases between. CDR3 length equals 14 residues. This CDR3 is CATAEGNPNEKLFF. CDR3 DNA: TGCGCCACCGCCGAGGGGAACCCTAATGAAAAACTGTTTTTT.

The chain links TRBV2 to TRBJ1-2, with 9 bases that match TRBD1. V gave up 7 bases and J gave up 5 bases; unmatched junction bases: 8. This CDR3 comprises 14 residues. Germline lookup yields CDR1 SNHLY and CDR2 FYNNEI. The CDR3 bases are TGTGCCAGCATTCAGGACAGGGGAGGATATGGCTACACCTTC. Translating gives CASIQDRGGYGYTF.

The genes are TRBV6-2 or TRBV6-3 and TRBJ1-5; TRBD1 agrees at 9 bases. This CDR3 contains 16 residues. Germline-derived CDR1 and CDR2 are MNHEY and SVGEGT. With V trimmed by 6 bases and J by 1 base, 7 bases remained unmatched. The CDR3 sequence is CASRWTGVLSNQPQHF. CDR3 sequence (DNA): TGTGCCAGCAGGTGGACAGGGGTTCTCAGCAATCAGCCCCAGCATTTT.

V gene TRBV12-3 or TRBV12-4 combines with J gene TRBJ1-1, with D possibly being TRBD1 (5 bases). Deletions cut 6 bases from V and 0 bases from J, with 11 bases between. CDR3 length: 14 residues. The CDR3 nucleotides read TGTGCCAGCAGCCGGGACGCCTTGAACACTGAAGCTTTCTTT. Protein sequence: CASSRDALNTEAFF.

For the CDR3, the DNA is TGTGCCAGTAGACCCCGGGGGAACGGGAATGAGCAGTTCTTC. Encoded protein: CASRPRGNGNEQFF. The chain employs TRBV19 and TRBJ2-1; possible D gene TRBD2, 6 bases. This CDR3 is 14 amino acids long. Germline V gives CDR1 LNHDA, CDR2 SQIVND (reference sequence). Between the trimmed V and J ends, which lost 6 bases and 7 bases, there was a span of 16 bases.